The sequence of this T cell receptor beta chain was determined in a study of blood T cell repertoires in COVID-19. As for the study in general: COVID-19 samples from acute and convalescent phases originated in the United States, Italy and Spain. In each case, the material was cDNA or gDNA derived from T cells, B-cell-depleted T cells, or PBMCs.

The table lists this clone with a count of one. Source study methods: Reference gene primer amplification in the assay estimated nucleated cell counts. Generated by immunoSEQ multiplex PCR, the TCRdb table keeps only in-frame clones and is missing some. The DNA gave D and trimming, while V, J and clone size come from that table. The table includes 200,000 to 300,000 clones, about 90% detected once. Germline trimming cut 5 bases from V and 3 bases from J; bases unmatched to any gene: 18. Germline CDR1 SGHTA, CDR2 FQGNSA. The CDR3 covers 18 residues. The gene calls are TRBV7-2 and TRBJ2-7, with 8 bases identical to TRBD2. Sequencing was carried out using peripheral blood. This TCR derives from a woman in her 30s who had recovered from COVID-19. CDR3 nucleotide sequence: TGTGCCAGCAGCCAGTGGTCGGGCGGGGGGTCTCCCCTCTACGAGCAGTACTTC. It specifies CASSQWSGGGSPLYEQYF.